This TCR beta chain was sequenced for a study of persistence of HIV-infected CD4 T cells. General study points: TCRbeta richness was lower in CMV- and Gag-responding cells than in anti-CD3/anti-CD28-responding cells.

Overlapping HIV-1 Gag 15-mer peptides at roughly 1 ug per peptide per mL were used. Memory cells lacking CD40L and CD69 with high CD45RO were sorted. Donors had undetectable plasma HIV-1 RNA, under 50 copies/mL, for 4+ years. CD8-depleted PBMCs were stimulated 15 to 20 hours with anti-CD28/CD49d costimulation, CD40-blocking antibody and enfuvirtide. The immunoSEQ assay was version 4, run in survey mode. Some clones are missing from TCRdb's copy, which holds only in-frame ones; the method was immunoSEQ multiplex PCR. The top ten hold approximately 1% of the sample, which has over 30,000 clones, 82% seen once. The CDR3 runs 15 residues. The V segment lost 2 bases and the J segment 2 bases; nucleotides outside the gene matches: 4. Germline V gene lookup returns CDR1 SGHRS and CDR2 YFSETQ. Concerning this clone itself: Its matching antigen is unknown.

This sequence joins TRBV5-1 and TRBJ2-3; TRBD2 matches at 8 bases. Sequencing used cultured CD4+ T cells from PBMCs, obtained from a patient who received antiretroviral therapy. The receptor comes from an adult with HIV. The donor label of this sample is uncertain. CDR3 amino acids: CASSFQLAVTDTQYF. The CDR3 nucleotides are TGCGCCAGCAGCTTTCAACTAGCGGTCACAGATACGCAGTATTTT.